The T cell receptor (beta chain) under discussion was sequenced for a study of cytomegalovirus exposure and HLA in healthy donors. The CDR3 extends over 13 amino acids. Germline CDR1 and CDR2: MNHEY and SMNVEV (reference sequence). Trimming removed 8 bases from V and 3 bases from J, with 11 bases in between. Amplification used 60 Vbeta primers and 13 Jbeta primers. Some clones are missing from TCRdb's copy, which holds only in-frame ones; the method was immunoSEQ multiplex PCR. The table has roughly 100,000 clones, approximately 78% seen once; the top ten hold approximately 0.83%. Points on this clone: Its antigen is undetermined.

Regarding the study as a whole: CMV antigen specificity was confirmed in vitro for a few CMV-associated chains. Using the classifier, cytomegalovirus status was reportedly diagnosed with high specificity and sensitivity. A later analysis showed that HLA-associated TCR beta chains had undergone more clonal expansion than equally common others.

The V and J genes are TRBV27 and TRBJ1-5; D perhaps matches TRBD1 (6 bases). Input material: PBMCs. The TCR sequence derives from a woman in her sixties or seventies in good health and CMV-seronegative. The CDR3 sequence: CASATGPNQPQHF. DNA of the CDR3: TGTGCCAGCGCTACAGGGCCCAATCAGCCCCAGCATTTT.